Below are 32 T cell receptor beta chains sequenced from a single sample in a study of CD8+ T cells in alopecia areata. RNA extraction and reverse transcription yielded cDNA as sequencing template. Only in-frame clones appear in the TCRdb table, and some are missing; sequencing was by immunoSEQ multiplex PCR. The data contain about 130,000 clones, around 49% of them seen just once; the ten biggest clones take up 18%. This sample comprised CD8+ T cells sorted from blood, obtained at week 0. The receptors stem from a human donor with alopecia areata.

This clone appeared a few times. The V and J genes are TRBV15 and TRBJ1-6, with D possibly being TRBD1 (5 bases). V shed 3 bases and J shed 4 bases, with 10 bases lying between them. CDR1 LNHNV and CDR2 YYDKDF come from the germline V gene (reference sequence). This CDR3 has 15 amino acids. The CDR3, as DNA: TGTGCCACCAGCAGCGGGACGATTTATAATTCACCCCTCCACTTT. This codes for CATSSGTIYNSPLHF. Together with reference TRBV15 and TRBJ1-6, the CDR3 gives the full variable domain: DAMVIQNPRYQVTQFGKPVTLSCSQTLNHNVMYWYQQKSSQAPKLLFHYYDKDFNNEADTPDNFQSRRPNTSFCFLDIRSPGLGDTAMYLCATSSGTIYNSPLHFGNGTRLTVT.

The chain combines TRBV5-6 with TRBJ1-1; 7 bases are shared with TRBD1. The CDR3 is made up of 14 amino acids. Germline V gene sequence: CDR1 SGHDT, CDR2 YYEEEE. V shed 6 bases and J 4 bases; nucleotides not matched to a gene: 9. CDR3 sequence: CASTSETGITEAFF. DNA for the CDR3: TGTGCCAGCACCTCCGAGACAGGGATCACTGAAGCTTTCTTT.

This clone was found a few times. The CDR3 loop is CASSLRTGPTTEAFF. The CDR3 DNA sequence: TGTGCCAGTAGTCTACGGACAGGACCCACCACTGAAGCTTTCTTT. The chain combines TRBV19 with TRBJ1-1; 7 bases line up with TRBD1. CDR1 is LNHDA and CDR2 is SQIVND in the germline V gene (reference sequence). The CDR3 has 15 residues. The trim removed 5 bases at V and 4 bases at J, leaving 10 bases unmatched. Filled out from reference TRBV19 and TRBJ1-1, the complete variable domain reads DGGITQSPKYLFRKEGQNVTLSCEQNLNHDAMYWYRQDPGQGLRLIYYSQIVNDFQKGDIAEGYSVSREKKESFPLTVTSAQKNPTAFYLCASSLRTGPTTEAFFGQGTRLTVV.

This clone was detected only a few times. The genes are TRBV30 and TRBJ2-5; 15 bases line up with TRBD2. CDR3 length: 15 residues. Germline V gene data show CDR1 as GTSNPN and CDR2 as SVGIG (reference sequence). The junction had 8 bases not matched to a gene; V was cut back by 5 bases and J by 7 bases. CDR3 in amino acids: CAWVYKGLAGGTQYF. CDR3 nucleotides: TGTGCCTGGGTGTACAAGGGACTAGCGGGGGGGACCCAGTACTTC.

Concerning this clone itself: The junction departs from germline at one end; a sequencing error may be responsible. CDR3 region: CAISAAIEDGYTF. The CDR3 DNA follows: TGTGCCATCAGTGCGGCCATTGAAGATGGCTACACCTTC. The V and J genes are TRBV6-1 and TRBJ1-2; D is uncertain. This CDR3 is built from 13 residues. Germline CDR1 and CDR2: MNHNS and SASEGT.

This clone came up many times. CDR3 amino acids: CASSTGDTTTGELFF. CDR3 DNA: TGTGCCAGCAGCACCGGGGACACCACGACCGGGGAGCTGTTTTTT. V usage is TRBV6-5 and J usage is TRBJ2-2, with D perhaps matching TRBD1 (6 bases). CDR1 MNHEY and CDR2 SVGAGI come from the germline V gene. V lost 6 bases, J lost 5 bases, and 16 bases lay in between. This CDR3 is 15 amino acids long.

This clone has only a few counts. V is TRBV5-1 and J is TRBJ1-1, with a weak D call TRBD1 (5 bases). The CDR3 length is 12 residues. Germline V gives CDR1 SGHRS, CDR2 YFSETQ. Trimming pared 3 bases from V and 7 bases from J, leaving 10 bases between. For the CDR3, the DNA is TGCGCCAGCAGCTCCTTGGGGGATGAAGCTTTCTTT. Translating it yields CASSSLGDEAFF.

Ten or more counts support this clone. The rearrangement uses TRBV2 and TRBJ1-1, with unresolved D. The germline V gene encodes CDR1 SNHLY and CDR2 FYNNEI. Trimming removed 3 bases at V and 8 bases at J, with 4 bases between. This CDR3 has 10 amino acids. The CDR3 DNA reads TGTGCCAGCAGTGACAGGGAAGCTTTCTTT. It encodes CASSDREAFF.

The chain carries TRBV6-5 and TRBJ2-2, with a tentative D call TRBD2 (6 bases). V was clipped by 2 bases and J by 4 bases, with 14 bases between them. The CDR3 sequence is 16 residues long. Looked up from germline, CDR1 is MNHEY and CDR2 is SVGAGI. CDR3 loop: CASSYMDGGLTGELFF. DNA of the CDR3: TGTGCCAGCAGTTACATGGACGGAGGGCTCACCGGGGAGCTGTTTTTT.

This clone was detected only a few times. Other nucleotide sequences in the sample specify the same CDR3. The V and J genes are TRBV7-9 and TRBJ2-7; D is unresolved. The CDR3 is made up of 12 amino acids. From germline, CDR1 is SEHNR and CDR2 FQNEAQ (reference sequence). V gave up 1 base and J gave up 4 bases, with 5 bases separating them. DNA for the CDR3: TGTGCCAGCAGCTTAGGTGTTTACGAGCAGTACTTC. Its protein product is CASSLGVYEQYF.

There are a few counts of this clone. J is TRBJ2-7 and V is TRBV29-1, with D unresolved. V lost 4 bases, J lost 0 bases, and 7 bases lay in between. Germline assignment: CDR1 SQVTM and CDR2 ANQGSEA. This CDR3 has 12 residues. The CDR3 protein is CSVGFHSYEQYF. For the CDR3, the DNA is TGCAGCGTTGGGTTCCACTCCTACGAGCAGTACTTC.

The rearrangement uses TRBV6-5 and TRBJ2-5, with 9 positions matching TRBD1. The germline CDR1 and CDR2 sequences are MNHEY and SVGAGI. The CDR3 is made up of 15 amino acids. The V segment lost 6 bases and the J segment 5 bases; nucleotides outside the gene matches: 10. CDR3 protein: CASSLGTGFLETQYF. CDR3 bases: TGTGCCAGCAGCCTAGGGACAGGGTTTTTGGAGACCCAGTACTTC.

The V and J genes are TRBV30 and TRBJ2-7; 7 bases line up with TRBD2. This CDR3 comprises 13 residues. V lost 3 bases, J lost 4 bases, and 6 bases stayed unmatched. From germline, CDR1 is GTSNPN and CDR2 SVGIG (reference sequence). The DNA of the CDR3 is TGTGCCTGGAGGGAGGGAGGGAATTACGAGCAGTACTTC. This gives the protein CAWREGGNYEQYF.

This clone came up a few times. The chain combines TRBV11-2 with TRBJ1-1; D may be TRBD1 (5 bases). The V and J ends lost 1 base and 5 bases respectively, with 14 bases between them. The germline gives CDR1 SGHAT, CDR2 FQNNGV. CDR3 length: 15 residues. This chain's CDR3 is CASSLGPGTGTEAFF. In DNA, the CDR3 is TGTGCCAGCAGCTTAGGCCCCGGGACCGGGACTGAAGCTTTCTTT. Full variable domain (missing parts from reference TRBV11-2 and TRBJ1-1): EAGVAQSPRYKIIEKRQSVAFWCNPISGHATLYWYQQILGQGPKLLIQFQNNGVVDDSQLPKDRFSAERLKGVDSTLKIQPAKLEDSAVYLCASSLGPGTGTEAFFGQGTRLTVV.

This clone is a singleton in its sample. A read error may produce the germline difference seen at one junction end. The chain combines TRBV7-9 with TRBJ2-5; D is undetermined. The J call may be mistaken, given a closer DNA end match to TRBJ2-7. The CDR3 covers 14 residues. Germline values: CDR1 SEHNR, CDR2 FQNEAQ (reference sequence). The CDR3 DNA is TGTCCCAGCAGCTTTGATCGCGGATCCTACGAGCAGTACTTC. Residues: CPSSFDRGSYEQYF.

The chain combines TRBV5-4 with TRBJ1-2; TRBD1 matches at 12 bases. This CDR3 is 15 amino acids long. Germline-derived CDR1 and CDR2 are SGHNT and YYREEE (reference sequence). With 6 bases clipped from V and 2 bases from J, the junction kept 5 bases outside the gene matches. Here the CDR3 DNA reads TGTGCCAGCACCTTAGGGACAGGGGGCAACTATGGCTACACCTTC. Translated: CASTLGTGGNYGYTF.

This clone was picked up a small number of times. The chain employs TRBV12-5 and TRBJ2-1; D is ambiguous. Germline V gives CDR1 LGHNT, CDR2 FRNRAP. This CDR3 contains 15 residues. V was clipped by 5 bases and J by 0 bases, with 11 bases between them. CDR3 in DNA: TGTGCTAGTGGTCCCGGCCCGAGCTCCTACAATGAGCAGTTCTTC. Its protein is CASGPGPSSYNEQFF.

This clone was detected many times. The chain links TRBV13 to TRBJ1-1; no clear D gene. V gave up 1 base and J gave up 3 bases, with 12 bases separating them. Germline V gene sequence: CDR1 PRHDT, CDR2 FYEKMQ (reference sequence). The CDR3 loop spans 15 amino acids. CDR3: CASSLVGNLDTEAFF. DNA of the CDR3: TGTGCCAGCAGCTTAGTAGGGAATTTGGACACTGAAGCTTTCTTT.

This clone has a handful of counts. The V call is TRBV27, the J call TRBJ2-5; perhaps D is TRBD1 or TRBD2 (6 bases each). V was pared by 7 bases and J by 0 bases, with 15 bases between. CDR1 is MNHEY and CDR2 is SMNVEV in the germline V gene (reference sequence). The CDR3 is 15 residues long. Here the CDR3 DNA reads TGTGCCAGCACCCACCGGAGGGGGAACCAAGAGACCCAGTACTTC. Translated, it gives CASTHRRGNQETQYF.

A single count supports this clone. The chain recombines TRBV7-3 with TRBJ2-7, with D perhaps given as TRBD1 or TRBD2 (6 bases each). The CDR3 is made up of 15 amino acids. Per germline, CDR1 SGHTA and CDR2 FQGTGA. Between the trimmed V and J ends, which lost 5 bases and 1 base, there was a span of 15 bases. This chain's CDR3 is CASSLLGGRSYEQYF. As DNA, the CDR3 is TGTGCCAGCAGCCTTCTGGGGGGCAGATCCTACGAGCAGTACTTC. Based on the CDR3 plus reference TRBV7-3 and TRBJ2-7, the full variable domain is GAGVSQTPSNKVTEKGKYVELRCDPISGHTALYWYRQSLGQGPEFLIYFQGTGAADDSGLPNDRFFAVRPEGSVSTLKIQRTERGDSAVYLCASSLLGGRSYEQYFGPGTRLTVT.

The chain joins TRBV29-1 to TRBJ2-2, with D perhaps TRBD1 or TRBD2 (7 bases each). In germline, CDR1 is SQVTM, CDR2 ANQGSEA. This CDR3 has 13 amino acids. V shed 6 bases and J shed 4 bases, with 12 bases lying between them. The CDR3: CSVGEGATGELFF. Here the CDR3 DNA reads TGCAGCGTGGGGGAGGGGGCCACCGGGGAGCTGTTTTTT.

The chain carries TRBV2 and TRBJ1-6, with D uncertain. This CDR3 has 14 residues. V gave up 3 bases and J gave up 10 bases, with 13 bases separating them. Germline CDR1 is SNHLY and CDR2 is FYNNEI. CDR3 amino acids: CASSDSWPGSPLHF. In nucleotides, the CDR3 is TGTGCCAGCAGTGACAGTTGGCCGGGCTCACCCCTCCACTTT.

This sequence joins TRBV7-9 and TRBJ2-7; possibly TRBD2 for D (5 bases). Germline V gene lookup returns CDR1 SEHNR and CDR2 FQNEAQ (reference sequence). The CDR3 length is 13 residues. Trimming removed 5 bases at V and 3 bases at J, with 11 bases between. CDR3: CASSPLLVYEQYF. For the CDR3, the DNA is TGTGCCAGCAGCCCGCTACTAGTCTACGAGCAGTACTTC.

J is TRBJ2-1 and V is TRBV30, with D uncertain. The CDR3 is 14 amino acids. Trimming shortened V by 0 bases and J by 5 bases, and 11 bases separated the two germline ends. Germline V gene sequence: CDR1 GTSNPN, CDR2 SVGIG (reference sequence). The chain's CDR3 is CAWSVVEGHNEQFF. CDR3 in DNA: TGTGCCTGGAGTGTAGTGGAAGGGCACAATGAGCAGTTCTTC.

The V and J genes are TRBV7-6 and TRBJ2-6, with D uncertain. V was trimmed by 0 bases and J by 0 bases, leaving 15 bases between them. CDR3 size: 19 residues. The germline V gene encodes CDR1 SGHVS and CDR2 FNYEAQ. The CDR3 region has the DNA TGTGCCAGCAGCTTAGCCATCCGGGTCGATTCCTCTGGGGCCAACGTCCTGACTTTC. Encoded protein: CASSLAIRVDSSGANVLTF.

The chain couples TRBV7-6 to TRBJ2-1, with D unresolved. Germline lookup yields CDR1 SGHVS and CDR2 FNYEAQ. The CDR3 covers 14 residues. V was clipped by 11 bases and J by 7 bases, with 21 bases between them. CDR3 in amino acids: CALYPVAFPNEQFF. CDR3 coding DNA: TGTGCCCTTTACCCTGTGGCTTTCCCAAATGAGCAGTTCTTC. The full variable domain, with the rest looked up from reference TRBV7-6 and TRBJ2-1, is GAGVSQSPRYKVTKRGQDVALRCDPISGHVSLYWYRQALGQGPEFLTYFNYEAQQDKSGLPNDRFSAERPEGSISTLTIQRTEQRDSAMYRCALYPVAFPNEQFFGPGTRLTVL.

There are a few counts of this clone. The chain carries TRBV27 and TRBJ2-1; 7 nucleotides align to TRBD1. This CDR3 is 16 amino acids long. With V trimmed by 7 bases and J by 0 bases, 9 bases remained unmatched. Germline V gene data show CDR1 as MNHEY and CDR2 as SMNVEV (reference sequence). The CDR3 region is CASTWGTAPSYNEQFF. In nucleotides, the CDR3 is TGTGCCAGCACTTGGGGGACAGCACCCTCCTACAATGAGCAGTTCTTC.

The CDR3: CASSAGSDNSPLHF. The CDR3 DNA follows: TGTGCCAGCTCAGCGGGTAGCGATAATTCACCCCTCCACTTT. The V gene is TRBV18, the J gene TRBJ1-6; no firm D call. V lost 5 bases to trimming and J lost 5 bases, with 10 bases between them. CDR3 length: 14 amino acids. Germline loops: CDR1 KGHSH, CDR2 LQKENI.

J is TRBJ1-2 and V is TRBV6-5; TRBD1 might be the D (5 bases). CDR3 length: 16 residues. Looked up from germline, CDR1 is MNHEY and CDR2 is SVGAGI. V lost 3 bases and J lost 3, with 17 bases in between. The CDR3 nucleotides are TGTGCCAGCAGTTATGGGACCGGGGTGCGCCACTATGGCTACACCTTC. Protein sequence: CASSYGTGVRHYGYTF.

The CDR3: CASSSTSGEQFF. CDR3 bases: TGTGCCAGCAGTTCCACTTCTGGTGAGCAGTTCTTC. This chain links TRBV27 with TRBJ2-1; D unclear. V gave up 4 bases and J gave up 9 bases, with 10 bases separating them. The CDR3 is made up of 12 amino acids. CDR1 is MNHEY and CDR2 is SMNVEV in the germline V gene (reference sequence).

The V gene is TRBV6-6, the J gene TRBJ2-5; D is ambiguous. The CDR3 covers 12 residues. Germline V gene data show CDR1 as MNHNY and CDR2 as SVGAGI (reference sequence). V lost 11 bases to trimming and J lost 4 bases, with 14 bases between them. The CDR3 nucleotides read TGTGCCGTTGGTTGGACGGTAGAGACCCAGTACTTC. Translation gives CAVGWTVETQYF.

The chain links TRBV2 to TRBJ2-2; D remains ambiguous. The germline V gene encodes CDR1 SNHLY and CDR2 FYNNEI. Trimming removed 3 bases at V and 1 base at J, with 12 bases between. The CDR3 length is 16 residues. CDR3 sequence: CASSDTADKNTGELFF. For the CDR3, the DNA is TGTGCCAGCAGTGATACGGCAGACAAGAACACCGGGGAGCTGTTTTTT.